A selection of T cell receptor beta chains follows, all from one sample in a study of Ad26.COV2.S vaccination and SARS-CoV-2 variants. Assay: immunoSEQ multiplex PCR; the TCRdb copy retains only in-frame clones and omits some. The data contain around 300,000 clones, roughly 90% of them singletons. The sequencing here drew on peripheral blood, taken in a trial of Ad26.COV2.S vaccine versus placebo. These TCRs come from a person aged 18-65 years who received the Ad26.COV2.S COVID-19 vaccine or a placebo. Each CDR3 is given with its conserved first and last residue. D genes are given only for firm matches. Size tells how often a clone was seen (once, few, many) or the class of an expanded clone, and some rows leave it out.

>NA|NA|TRBV7-8|TRBJ2-3
TGTGCCAGCAGCTTTTCAGGGGGGGTAGATACGCAGTATTTT
CASSFSGGVDTQYF
>NA|TRBD1|TRBV5-1|TRBJ1-1
TGCGCCAGCAGCCAGGGGACAGGATGGGAAGCTTTCTTT
CASSQGTGWEAFF
>NA|NA|TRBV9|TRBJ2-1
TGTGCCAGCAGCGTTTGGTATGGGGATGAGCAGTTCTTC
CASSVWYGDEQFF
>NA|TRBD1|TRBV7-2|TRBJ1-3
TGTGCCAGCAGCTCCCCGGACAGGAGTTCTGGAAACACCATATATTTT
CASSSPDRSSGNTIYF
>NA|NA|TRBV28|TRBJ2-7
TGTGCCAGCAGACCGACAGCTACCTACGAGCAGTACTTC
CASRPTATYEQYF
>once|TRBD2|TRBV2|TRBJ2-3
TGTGCCAGCAGTGTTTCGGGAGCGGGGGATGACTCTAGCACAGATACGCAGTATTTT
CASSVSGAGDDSSTDTQYF
>NA|TRBD1|TRBV19|TRBJ2-7
TGTGCCAGTAGTGACGGGACAGGGTCCTACGAGCAGTACTTC
CASSDGTGSYEQYF
>NA|NA|TRBV4-1|TRBJ2-7
TGCGCCAGCAGCCCCGTTGGAGCCTCCTACGAGCAGTACTTC
CASSPVGASYEQYF
>NA|NA|TRBV28|TRBJ1-2
TGTGCCAGCAGTTTATGGACAGGATCTTACGGCTACACCTTC
CASSLWTGSYGYTF
>NA|NA|TRBV28|TRBJ1-1
TGTGCCAGCAGTTTGGGGGTGTTCACTGAAGCTTTCTTT
CASSLGVFTEAFF
>NA|NA|TRBV2|TRBJ1-2
TGTGCCAGCAACCACAGGGACTATGGCTACACCTTC
CASNHRDYGYTF
>NA|NA|TRBV14|TRBJ2-2
TGTGCCAGCAGCCAAGGACAGGGAGGTACCGGGGAGCTGTTTTTT
CASSQGQGGTGELFF
>NA|NA|TRBV27|TRBJ1-5
TGTGCCAGCAGTACAAGCAATCAGCCCCAGCATTTT
CASSTSNQPQHF
>NA|TRBD1|TRBV5-1|TRBJ1-1
TGCGCCAGCAGCCCCTCGGGACAGGGTGGTACTGAAGCTTTCTTT
CASSPSGQGGTEAFF
>NA|TRBD1|TRBV4-3|TRBJ1-5
TGCGCCAGCAGCCAAGGGACAGGGAATCAGCCCCAGCATTTT
CASSQGTGNQPQHF
>NA|NA|TRBV18|TRBJ2-7
TGTGCCAGCTCACCAGAACGGAGTTCCTACGAGCAGTACTTC
CASSPERSSYEQYF
>NA|TRBD1|TRBV6-5|TRBJ2-5
TGTGCCAGCAGTTACTCCGGGACAGGCCAAGAGACCCAGTACTTC
CASSYSGTGQETQYF
>NA|NA|TRBV5-1|TRBJ1-1
TGCGCCAGCACAGGGTACTTGAACACTGAAGCTTTCTTT
CASTGYLNTEAFF
>NA|NA|TRBV18|TRBJ2-5
TGTGCCAGCTCACCCAAGGGGGTGCAAGAGACCCAGTACTTC
CASSPKGVQETQYF
>NA|TRBD2|TRBV6-5|TRBJ2-1
TGTGCCAGCAGTTACGTCTCCGGGGGGGCAGTGAATGAGCAGTTCTTC
CASSYVSGGAVNEQFF
>once|NA|TRBV3-1/TRBV3-2|TRBJ2-5
TGTGCCAGCAGTCGACTCCCGGGAGAGACCCAGTACTTC
CASSRLPGETQYF
>NA|TRBD2|TRBV5-1|TRBJ2-1
TGCGCCAGCAGCTCCCCCCCAACCAGTGGCGGGAGTAGGGATGAGCAGTTCTTC
CASSSPPTSGGSRDEQFF
>NA|NA|TRBV3-1/TRBV3-2|TRBJ1-4
TGTGCCAGCAGCCATCCTTCGGATAGTAATCCCATGGGCCTCCTAAATGAAAAACTGTTTTTT
CASSHPSDSNPMGLLNEKLFF
>NA|TRBD2|TRBV13|TRBJ2-1
TGTGCCAGCAGCCTCCGACTAGCGGGAGTCGCCAGTGAGCAGTTCTTC
CASSLRLAGVASEQFF
>NA|NA|TRBV5-1|TRBJ1-2
TGCGCCAGCAGCTTGGCCGTGACCGATTATGGCTACACCTTC
CASSLAVTDYGYTF
>NA|TRBD2|TRBV13|TRBJ2-1
TGTGCCAGCAGCCCACGACTAGCGGCGAGCTCCTACAATGAGCAGTTCTTC
CASSPRLAASSYNEQFF
>NA|NA|TRBV11-2|TRBJ2-5
TGTGCCAGCAGCTTAGGGACAGATGAGACCCAGTACTTC
CASSLGTDETQYF
>NA|TRBD2|TRBV9|TRBJ2-1
TGTGCCAGCAGCGCCACCGGGACTAGCGGGGGGAATGAGCAGTTCTTC
CASSATGTSGGNEQFF
>few|NA|TRBV10-1|TRBJ1-1
TGCGCCAGCAGTGCCAGGGCGAACACTGAAGCTTTCTTT
CASSARANTEAFF
>NA|NA|TRBV28|TRBJ2-1
TGTGCCAGCAGTTTGACGGGCAGTACCTACAATGAGCAGTTCTTC
CASSLTGSTYNEQFF
>NA|TRBD1|TRBV27|TRBJ1-1
TGTGCCAGCAGTTGGGACAGGAACACTGAAGCTTTCTTT
CASSWDRNTEAFF
>NA|TRBD1|TRBV25-1|TRBJ2-1
TGTGCCAGCATTGACAGGGGCTACAATGAGCAGTTCTTC
CASIDRGYNEQFF
>NA|TRBD1|TRBV6-2/TRBV6-3|TRBJ1-6
TGTGCCAGCAGTTACACCGGGACAGCTAATTCACCCCTCCACTTT
CASSYTGTANSPLHF
>once|NA|TRBV13|TRBJ2-3
TGTGCCAGCAGCTTGGGCGGGGGCGGACATAGCACAGATACGCAGTATTTT
CASSLGGGGHSTDTQYF
>NA|NA|TRBV7-9|TRBJ2-2
TGTGCCAGCAGCTTAGGGACTTCTACCGGGGAGCTGTTTTTT
CASSLGTSTGELFF
>NA|TRBD2|TRBV7-9|TRBJ2-5
TGTGCCAGCAGCTGGAGCGGGGGTGGTGAGACCCAGTACTTC
CASSWSGGGETQYF